Each of the 29 T cell receptor beta chains below was sequenced from the same sample in a study of blood T cell repertoires in COVID-19. Measured with immunoSEQ multiplex PCR; TCRdb has only the in-frame clones, and not every one. The sample contains about 160,000 clones, around 82% of which appear only once. Input material: peripheral blood. The receptors stem from a woman in her forties with COVID-19, enrolled during active disease.

V and J are TRBV29-1 and TRBJ2-1; D remains unclear. CDR1 is SQVTM and CDR2 is ANQGSEA in the germline V gene. The germline V and J ends were trimmed by 0 bases and 0 bases, with 15 bases remaining between them. The CDR3 is 17 residues long. CDR3 DNA sequence: TGCAGCGTTGAAGATAGTTCGAGGCCTAGCTCCTACAATGAGCAGTTCTTC. Translating gives CSVEDSSRPSSYNEQFF.

V usage is TRBV7-3 and J usage is TRBJ2-1; TRBD2 matches at 7 bases. The CDR3 runs to 17 residues. Trimming took 1 base from V and 2 from J; bases not matched to a gene: 8. CDR1 is SGHTA and CDR2 is FQGTGA in the germline V gene. CDR3 sequence reads: CASSLMGRVGPYNEQFF. In DNA form, the CDR3 reads TGTGCCAGCAGCTTAATGGGGAGGGTGGGTCCCTACAATGAGCAGTTCTTC.

The genes are TRBV4-2 and TRBJ1-2; D ambiguous. Germline-derived CDR1 and CDR2 are LGHNA and YNFKEQ. The length of the CDR3 is 14 residues. V gave up 4 bases and J gave up 8 bases, with 17 bases separating them. CDR3: CASSPQRGSLGYTF. As DNA, the CDR3 is TGTGCCAGCAGCCCCCAACGTGGCAGTTTGGGCTACACCTTC.

The gene calls are TRBV5-4 and TRBJ2-7; possibly TRBD2 for D (7 bases). This CDR3 has 16 amino acids. In germline, CDR1 is SGHNT, CDR2 YYREEE (reference sequence). Between the trimmed V and J ends, which lost 4 bases and 2 bases, there was a span of 19 bases. Written as DNA, the CDR3 is TGTGCCAGCAGCGACCCATGGGAAGGGGGGGCCTACGAGCAGTACTTC. It encodes CASSDPWEGGAYEQYF.

The rearrangement links TRBV10-3 to TRBJ1-5, with 9 bases fitting TRBD1. The CDR3 contains 15 residues. Germline CDR1 reads ENHRY; CDR2 reads SYGVKD. Unmatched junction bases numbered 7, after V lost 6 bases and J lost 4 bases. CDR3 protein: CAIRGGQGENQPQHF. The DNA of the CDR3 is TGTGCCATCAGGGGGGGACAGGGTGAAAATCAGCCCCAGCATTTT.

This chain uses TRBV5-6 with TRBJ1-1, with no clear D. CDR3 length equals 13 residues. V shed 7 bases and J shed 1 base, with 11 bases lying between them. The germline CDR1 and CDR2 sequences are SGHDT and YYEEEE. The CDR3 DNA reads TGTGCCAGCCTCGGCACAGCGAACACTGAAGCTTTCTTT. The encoded protein is CASLGTANTEAFF.

This chain uses TRBV7-2 with TRBJ2-7, with 11 bases fitting TRBD2. Germline V lookup: CDR1 SGHTA, CDR2 FQGNSA. CDR3 length: 15 amino acids. Trimming cost V 1 base and J 3 bases; bases outside gene matches: 2. The CDR3 protein is CASSLVTSGSYEQYF. CDR3 in DNA: TGTGCCAGCAGCTTAGTCACTAGCGGGAGCTACGAGCAGTACTTC.

The chain links TRBV19 to TRBJ1-1; D is perhaps TRBD1 (6 bases). CDR3 length equals 13 residues. V lost 8 bases and J lost 2, with 12 bases in between. CDR1 and CDR2 from the germline V gene are LNHDA and SQIVND (reference sequence). The DNA for the CDR3 is TGTGCCAGTGACGGGACATCTAACACTGAAGCTTTCTTT. This translates into CASDGTSNTEAFF.

The rearrangement joins TRBV10-3 to TRBJ2-3; possibly TRBD2 for D (6 bases). The CDR3 is 14 amino acids. CDR1 is ENHRY and CDR2 is SYGVKD in the germline V gene. Trimming took 5 bases from V and 3 from J, leaving 12 bases between them. The CDR3 loop is CAISLRETTDTQYF. The CDR3 DNA reads TGTGCCATCAGTTTACGGGAGACAACAGATACGCAGTATTTT.

The chain uses TRBV4-1 and TRBJ2-2, with a possible D match to TRBD2 (5 bases). The V end was cut by 1 base, the J end by 1 base, with 7 bases between. CDR1 and CDR2 from the germline V gene are MGHRA and YSYEKL. The CDR3 sequence is 15 residues long. CDR3 coding DNA: TGCGCCAGCAGCCAAGCGGCGGGGAACACCGGGGAGCTGTTTTTT. This encodes CASSQAAGNTGELFF.

The chain uses TRBV9 and TRBJ1-1; D is undetermined. Germline-derived CDR1 and CDR2 are SGDLS and YYNGEE. The CDR3 has 13 amino acids. The V and J ends lost 4 bases and 8 bases respectively, with 15 bases between them. In nucleotides, the CDR3 is TGTGCCAGCAGCTCCCGGACTGCCGGGGAAGCTTTCTTT. Translating it yields CASSSRTAGEAFF.

The gene calls are TRBV18 and TRBJ2-5, with D possibly being TRBD2 (5 bases). This CDR3 comprises 15 residues. V was cut by 3 bases and J by 1 base, with 12 bases left in between. Looked up from germline, CDR1 is KGHSH and CDR2 is LQKENI. CDR3 sequence: CASSPPFGVQETQYF. The CDR3 region has the DNA TGTGCCAGCTCACCCCCGTTCGGGGTCCAAGAGACCCAGTACTTC.

The rearrangement joins TRBV18 to TRBJ2-3; 8 bases fit TRBD1. The ends lost 2 bases at V and 1 base at J; junction bases unmatched: 11. CDR1 and CDR2 from the germline V gene are KGHSH and LQKENI. The CDR3 totals 18 residues. DNA of the CDR3: TGTGCCAGCTCACCATATCACCAGGGGGCTGATGGCACAGATACGCAGTATTTT. It encodes CASSPYHQGADGTDTQYF.

This clone turned up a few times. V is TRBV19 and J is TRBJ2-7, with TRBD2 matching 7 bases. V lost 3 bases to trimming and J lost 2 bases; unmatched junction nucleotides: 7. The germline CDR1 and CDR2 sequences are LNHDA and SQIVND (reference sequence). There are 15 residues in the CDR3. The CDR3 here is CASSIAGRFAYEQYF. The CDR3, as DNA: TGTGCCAGTAGTATCGCCGGGAGGTTCGCCTACGAGCAGTACTTC.

With regard to this clone: The same CDR3 arises from other DNA sequences in this sample as well. V and J are TRBV28 and TRBJ2-7; D not certain. This CDR3 spans 11 amino acids. The V and J ends lost 8 bases and 4 bases respectively, with 9 bases between them. Germline assignment: CDR1 MDHEN and CDR2 SYDVKM. The CDR3 is CASSSGYEQYF. The CDR3 DNA follows: TGTGCCAGCTCGTCCGGTTACGAGCAGTACTTC.

J is TRBJ1-5 and V is TRBV9; 8 bases map to TRBD1. Per germline, CDR1 SGDLS and CDR2 YYNGEE. The CDR3 is made up of 15 amino acids. V trimming: 4 bases; J trimming: 5 bases; junction bases outside the gene matches: 8. Here the CDR3 reads CASSPGGTGDQPQHF. The CDR3 DNA is TGTGCCAGCAGCCCAGGGGGGACAGGAGATCAGCCCCAGCATTTT.

This chain links TRBV20-1 with TRBJ2-1; D is ambiguous. The CDR3 extends over 11 amino acids. Between the trimmed V and J ends, which lost 7 bases and 6 bases, there was a span of 10 bases. CDR1 is DFQATT and CDR2 is SNEGSKA in the germline V gene (reference sequence). CDR3 residues: CSGGGGNEQFF. The DNA of the CDR3 is TGCAGTGGAGGTGGTGGCAATGAGCAGTTCTTC.

This chain connects TRBV19 to TRBJ2-1; 9 bases map to TRBD2. Germline-derived CDR1 and CDR2 are LNHDA and SQIVND (reference sequence). The CDR3 is made up of 12 amino acids. V lost 3 bases and J lost 14; bases outside the gene matches: 5. CDR3 amino acids: CASSIGAGGEFF. The CDR3 nucleotides read TGTGCCAGTAGTATCGGTGCGGGAGGGGAGTTCTTC. The whole variable domain, remainder taken from reference TRBV19 and TRBJ2-1, is DGGITQSPKYLFRKEGQNVTLSCEQNLNHDAMYWYRQDPGQGLRLIYYSQIVNDFQKGDIAEGYSVSREKKESFPLTVTSAQKNPTAFYLCASSIGAGGEFFGPGTRLTVL.

Comment on this clone: The same CDR3 arises from other DNA sequences in this sample as well. V is TRBV28 and J is TRBJ1-1; 8 nucleotides match TRBD1. This CDR3 has 13 residues. Germline V gives CDR1 MDHEN, CDR2 SYDVKM. V lost 5 bases, J lost 5 bases, and 4 bases stayed unmatched. DNA for the CDR3: TGTGCCAGCAGTGAGGACAGGGCTACTGAAGCTTTCTTT. This codes for CASSEDRATEAFF.

The chain carries TRBV5-1 and TRBJ1-3; D might be TRBD1 (6 bases). CDR3 size: 14 residues. The V end was cut by 2 bases, the J end by 2 bases, with 8 bases between. The V gene's germline CDR1 is SGHRS and CDR2 YFSETQ. CDR3 in amino acids: CASSLGQTGNTIYF. The CDR3 region has the DNA TGCGCCAGCAGCTTAGGACAGACTGGAAACACCATATATTTT.

There are a few counts of this clone. The chain recombines TRBV5-5 with TRBJ2-1; no clear D gene. The CDR3 totals 12 residues. Trimming left V 2 bases short and J 6 bases short, with 6 bases between. Germline CDR1 and CDR2: SGHKS and YYEKEE (reference sequence). CDR3 DNA: TGTGCCAGCAGCTTAACTTTCAATGAGCAGTTCTTC. Its protein product is CASSLTFNEQFF.

The V call is TRBV13, the J call TRBJ1-1; TRBD1 aligns across 7 bases. Per the germline V gene, CDR1 is PRHDT and CDR2 is FYEKMQ (reference sequence). The length of the CDR3 is 15 residues. Unmatched junction bases numbered 10, after V lost 5 bases and J lost 4 bases. As DNA, the CDR3 is TGTGCCAGCAGCCACGTCGACAGGGTAGGCACTGAAGCTTTCTTT. The encoded protein is CASSHVDRVGTEAFF.

The chain has TRBV6-5 and TRBJ2-5; D is undetermined. The CDR3 is 13 amino acids. Germline V gene data show CDR1 as MNHEY and CDR2 as SVGAGI. Deletions cut 8 bases from V and 2 bases from J, with 12 bases between. CDR3 in DNA: TGTGCCAGCGAAGTTGGGCAGCAAGAGACCCAGTACTTC. It codes for CASEVGQQETQYF.

The CDR3 DNA reads as TGTGCCAGCAGAGGCACAGCTTCACCCCTCCACTTT. Its translation is CASRGTASPLHF. V gene TRBV27 combines with J gene TRBJ1-6; D not resolved. Trimming left V 6 bases short and J 9 bases short, with 9 bases between. The CDR3 sequence is 12 residues long. Germline V gene lookup returns CDR1 MNHEY and CDR2 SMNVEV (reference sequence).

Turning to this clone: Mismatch with germline at one junction end may stem from a read error. V gene TRBV5-5 combines with J gene TRBJ2-1; TRBD1 aligns across 12 bases. CDR3 length: 13 residues. Germline lookup yields CDR1 SGHKS and CDR2 YYEKEE (reference sequence). The CDR3 is CASSFGTGGASVF. The CDR3 DNA sequence: TGTGCCAGCAGCTTCGGGACAGGGGGCGCCTCGGTCTTC.

The rearrangement joins TRBV6-6 to TRBJ2-5; TRBD1 matches at 8 bases. With 5 bases clipped from V and 3 bases from J, the junction kept 14 bases outside the gene matches. The germline CDR1 and CDR2 sequences are MNHNY and SVGAGI (reference sequence). The length of the CDR3 is 17 residues. CDR3 loop: CASSRRLGTGTKETQYF. CDR3 DNA: TGTGCCAGCAGTCGGAGGCTCGGGACAGGAACCAAAGAGACCCAGTACTTC.

The CDR3: CAWSPTASGGNEQFF. The CDR3 DNA is TGTGCCTGGAGTCCCACAGCTAGCGGCGGCAATGAGCAGTTCTTC. This chain links TRBV30 with TRBJ2-1; 7 bases fit TRBD2. V gave up 2 bases and J gave up 6 bases; unmatched junction bases: 10. The CDR3 consists of 15 residues. CDR1 is GTSNPN, CDR2 SVGIG, per germline (reference sequence).

The chain employs TRBV6-1 and TRBJ1-1; TRBD1 matches at 7 bases. This CDR3 is 14 amino acids long. From germline, CDR1 is MNHNS and CDR2 SASEGT. The trim removed 2 bases at V and 6 bases at J, leaving 6 bases unmatched. DNA for the CDR3: TGTGCCAGCAGTGAACCGCCAGGGGGATCTGAAGCTTTCTTT. Protein: CASSEPPGGSEAFF.

V is TRBV9 and J is TRBJ1-1; D gene unclear. The CDR3 is 15 residues long. The germline V and J ends were trimmed by 0 bases and 1 base, with 10 bases remaining between them. Germline V gene data show CDR1 as SGDLS and CDR2 as YYNGEE. Written as DNA, the CDR3 is TGTGCCAGCAGCGTAGATCCGACACCGAACACTGAAGCTTTCTTT. This codes for CASSVDPTPNTEAFF.